The clone carrying this T cell receptor beta chain was counted between two and nine times. Its specificity is unknown. In germline, CDR1 is SGHTA, CDR2 FQGNSA. The V and J ends lost 5 bases and 4 bases, in that order; junction bases with no gene match: 5. The CDR3 is made up of 14 amino acids. For the second PCR, which ran for roughly 6 to 12 cycles, a sample-barcoded 5' primer and a J-beta primer mix were used. Each cDNA molecule was tagged by a template-switch adaptor that had 12 random nucleotides. TCRdb independently ran MiXCR on the 5' RACE reads; one entry per CDR3 protein. The sample yields approximately 600,000 distinct CDR3 sequences, 58% seen once. These data belong to a study of blood T cells in healthy people across ages. Overall study results and limits: Researchers judged that diversity estimates from one million T cells fell short of true values. Age advanced and TCR beta diversity per million T cells fell, roughly linearly. Long-lived donors exceeded aged donors in naive CD4+ cells and diversity.

The sequenced sample was blood. The chain couples TRBV7-2 to TRBJ2-7; 10 nucleotides line up with TRBD1. The TCR was taken from a man aged 55 to 70 in good health. DNA of the CDR3: TGTGCCAGCAGCCCGGACAGGGGGTATTACGAGCAGTACTTC. This codes for CASSPDRGYYEQYF.